This TCR beta chain came from a study of T cell repertoires in cytomegalovirus infection. Each CDR3 protein is one row after TCRdb ran MiXCR on the reads. The table includes 150,000 to 200,000 distinct CDR3 sequences, less than 9.5% detected once. V dropped 4 bases and J dropped 8; count of bases not matched to a gene: 10. This CDR3 spans 15 amino acids. The germline CDR1 and CDR2 sequences are SEHNR and FQNEAQ (reference sequence). The TCR comes from a human donor in good health (CMV status not recorded). Some clones in this sample may be carry-over from other donors' samples. Material: PBMCs. The chain is built from TRBV7-9 and TRBJ1-1; 10 positions agree with TRBD1. The CDR3 protein is CASSSAGQGFREAFF. The CDR3 DNA sequence: TGTGCCAGCAGCTCTGCGGGACAGGGGTTTCGGGAAGCTTTCTTT.